One and the same sample provided the 20 T cell receptor beta chains below, sequenced in a study of cytomegalovirus exposure and HLA in healthy donors. Use of 60 Vbeta and 13 Jbeta primers characterized the PCR. The data were produced by immunoSEQ multiplex PCR, yet TCRdb's version contains in-frame clones alone and is incomplete. The sample contains about 110,000 clones, around 80% of which appear only once. The sample comprised PBMCs. All receptors derive from a man in his forties or fifties in good health and CMV-seronegative.

This clone has only one observation. The chain has TRBV4-1 and TRBJ1-1; D gene uncertain. This CDR3 spans 13 amino acids. Per the germline V gene, CDR1 is MGHRA and CDR2 is YSYEKL. V shed 6 bases and J shed 3 bases, with 11 bases lying between them. CDR3 sequence reads: CASRRAGDTEAFF. CDR3 in DNA: TGCGCCAGCAGGAGGGCCGGGGACACTGAAGCTTTCTTT.

The chain combines TRBV15 with TRBJ2-6; 7 bases agree with TRBD2. Germline loops: CDR1 LNHNV, CDR2 YYDKDF (reference sequence). Trimming removed 1 base from V and 0 bases from J; junction bases left unmatched: 6. The CDR3 has 18 amino acids. The chain's CDR3 is CATSRGRGVDSGANVLTF. DNA of the CDR3: TGTGCCACCAGCAGAGGTCGGGGGGTTGACTCTGGGGCCAACGTCCTGACTTTC.

CDR3: CASSYGDRGTRSGANVLTF. DNA of the CDR3: TGCGCCAGCAGCTACGGAGACAGGGGGACGAGATCTGGGGCCAACGTCCTGACTTTC. The V and J genes are TRBV5-1 and TRBJ2-6; 9 bases line up with TRBD1. The CDR3 has 19 residues. CDR1 and CDR2 from the germline V gene are SGHRS and YFSETQ. The trim removed 3 bases at V and 1 base at J, leaving 11 bases unmatched.

The chain joins TRBV5-1 to TRBJ1-3; no firm D call. The CDR3 length is 15 residues. CDR1 is SGHRS and CDR2 is YFSETQ in the germline V gene. V shed 3 bases and J shed 4 bases, with 14 bases lying between them. Here the CDR3 DNA reads TGCGCCAGCAGCTCCCGATCCGGAGACGGAAACACCATATATTTT. Protein: CASSSRSGDGNTIYF.

Comment on this clone: A read error may produce the germline difference seen at one junction end. The V and J genes are TRBV7-9 and TRBJ1-6, with D perhaps TRBD1 (6 bases). The CDR3 has 19 residues. The V gene's germline CDR1 is SEHNR and CDR2 FQNEAQ (reference sequence). In DNA, the CDR3 is TGTTCCAGCAGCTTATCGACGGCAGCAGGGGCATTTTATAATTCACCCCTCCACTTT. It codes for CSSSLSTAAGAFYNSPLHF.

This rearrangement joins TRBV4-2 to TRBJ2-6; TRBD1 aligns across 11 bases. From germline, CDR1 is LGHNA and CDR2 YNFKEQ. The CDR3 length is 18 residues. The trim removed 2 bases at V and 0 bases at J, leaving 3 bases unmatched. The CDR3 reads CASSQRDRGSSGANVLTF. The CDR3 nucleotides are TGTGCCAGCAGCCAAAGGGACAGGGGGAGCTCTGGGGCCAACGTCCTGACTTTC.

The chain recombines TRBV6-4 with TRBJ2-1, with D uncertain. V gave up 2 bases and J gave up 12 bases, with 14 bases separating them. The CDR3 is made up of 13 amino acids. Germline V gene data show CDR1 as MRHNA and CDR2 as SNTAGT. The CDR3 here is CASSDPNVVGQFF. The CDR3 DNA reads TGTGCCAGCAGTGACCCGAATGTAGTCGGGCAGTTCTTC.

The count of this clone is one. The genes are TRBV2 and TRBJ2-3; 10 bases match TRBD2. Looked up from germline, CDR1 is SNHLY and CDR2 is FYNNEI. This CDR3 is 14 amino acids long. Trimming removed 10 bases from V and 7 bases from J; junction bases left unmatched: 11. In DNA, the CDR3 is TGTGCCAACCGAGAGCGGGGGGGAGCCAATACGCAGTATTTT. It specifies CANRERGGANTQYF.

V gene TRBV5-1 combines with J gene TRBJ2-3, with TRBD2 matching over 10 bases. V trimming: 4 bases; J trimming: 6 bases; junction bases outside the gene matches: 14. CDR1 is SGHRS, CDR2 YFSETQ, per germline. This CDR3 region has 17 residues. The CDR3 nucleotides read TGCGCCAGCAGCCAAACTAGCGGGGTCTCGAGGGTGGATACGCAGTATTTT. Protein product: CASSQTSGVSRVDTQYF.

J is TRBJ2-1 and V is TRBV10-1; D unclear. CDR1 and CDR2 (germline): WNHNN, SYGVQD (reference sequence). Trimming cost V 6 bases and J 0 bases, with 6 bases left between them. The CDR3 runs 13 residues. The CDR3 reads CASRTSSYNEQFF. CDR3 in DNA: TGCGCCAGCAGAACGAGCTCCTACAATGAGCAGTTCTTC.

This clone was seen a few times. The CDR3 DNA reads TGCAGCGTTGACGGACAGGGGGCGCCGGAGACCCAGTACTTC. It is translated as CSVDGQGAPETQYF. J is TRBJ2-5 and V is TRBV29-1; 11 bases agree with TRBD1. Germline CDR1 reads SQVTM; CDR2 reads ANQGSEA. V lost 3 bases, J lost 5 bases, and 5 bases stayed unmatched. The CDR3 is made up of 14 amino acids. Based on the CDR3 plus reference TRBV29-1 and TRBJ2-5, the full variable domain is SAVISQKPSRDICQRGTSLTIQCQVDSQVTMMFWYRQQPGQSLTLIATANQGSEATYESGFVIDKFPISRPNLTFSTLTVSNMSPEDSSIYLCSVDGQGAPETQYFGPGTRLLVL.

The V call is TRBV5-1, the J call TRBJ2-7, with a tentative D call TRBD2 (7 bases). Looked up from germline, CDR1 is SGHRS and CDR2 is YFSETQ. CDR3 length equals 14 residues. V lost 4 bases and J 6 bases, leaving 17 bases between the germline ends. The CDR3: CASSTGGPALEQYF. The CDR3 nucleotides read TGCGCCAGCAGCACCGGGGGGCCGGCACTCGAGCAGTACTTC.

The chain has TRBV5-6 and TRBJ2-5; 7 bases line up with TRBD2. From germline, CDR1 is SGHDT and CDR2 YYEEEE. This CDR3 contains 15 residues. The V and J ends lost 4 bases and 2 bases, in that order; junction bases with no gene match: 8. CDR3 coding DNA: TGTGCCAGCAGCCGCCGTCCGGGGGGACAAGAGACCCAGTACTTC. Amino acids: CASSRRPGGQETQYF.

This sequence joins TRBV7-8 and TRBJ1-6; no reliable D call. Germline V gene sequence: CDR1 SGHVS, CDR2 FQNEAQ. The CDR3 consists of 14 residues. Trimming removed 5 bases from V and 6 bases from J, with 11 bases in between. CDR3 nucleotide sequence: TGTGCCAGCAGCCCGACTGAGTTTAATTCACCCCTCCACTTT. Translation gives CASSPTEFNSPLHF.

This chain connects TRBV21-1 to TRBJ1-2. TRBV21-1 is a recognized pseudogene. The CDR3 is 15 amino acids. CDR3 protein: CASSKALGANYGYTF. In nucleotides, the CDR3 is TGTGCCAGCAGCAAAGCGCTGGGAGCAAACTATGGCTACACCTTC.

The genes are TRBV5-1 and TRBJ2-3; maybe TRBD2 (6 bases). Looked up from germline, CDR1 is SGHRS and CDR2 is YFSETQ. The CDR3 contains 16 residues. V lost 1 base and J 0 bases, leaving 12 bases between the germline ends. This CDR3 is CASSLQVAGSTDTQYF. In DNA form, the CDR3 reads TGCGCCAGCAGCTTGCAGGTGGCGGGAAGCACAGATACGCAGTATTTT.

The V and J genes are TRBV6-5 and TRBJ1-5, with a weak D call TRBD1 (6 bases). V lost 0 bases and J lost 4, with 7 bases in between. Germline V lookup: CDR1 MNHEY, CDR2 SVGAGI. CDR3 size: 14 residues. CDR3 amino acids: CASSYSQGNQPQHF. The CDR3 region has the DNA TGTGCCAGCAGTTACTCGCAGGGGAATCAGCCCCAGCATTTT.

The chain recombines TRBV9 with TRBJ2-1, with 8 nucleotides matching TRBD2. With V trimmed by 2 bases and J by 10 bases, 11 bases remained unmatched. Germline-derived CDR1 and CDR2 are SGDLS and YYNGEE. This CDR3 contains 15 residues. CDR3 loop: CASSVSGGGWEEQFF. The DNA for the CDR3 is TGTGCCAGCAGCGTGAGCGGGGGCGGCTGGGAGGAGCAGTTCTTC.

This clone has a single count. The chain joins TRBV15 to TRBJ1-2; no clear D. In germline, CDR1 is LNHNV, CDR2 YYDKDF (reference sequence). Trimming took off 2 bases at V and 2 bases at J, with 9 bases between the two ends. The CDR3 is 14 residues long. The CDR3 loop reads CATSRPGFNYGYTF. CDR3 sequence (DNA): TGTGCCACCAGCAGACCGGGGTTCAACTATGGCTACACCTTC. Variable domain in full (rest from reference TRBV15 and TRBJ1-2): DAMVIQNPRYQVTQFGKPVTLSCSQTLNHNVMYWYQQKSSQAPKLLFHYYDKDFNNEADTPDNFQSRRPNTSFCFLDIRSPGLGDTAMYLCATSRPGFNYGYTFGSGTRLTVV.

This sequence joins TRBV6-6 and TRBJ1-2; possibly TRBD1 for D (6 bases). V lost 2 bases and J 6 bases, leaving 16 bases between the germline ends. CDR3 size: 15 residues. Germline V CDR1 and CDR2: MNHNY, SVGAGI (reference sequence). CDR3 protein: CASSYRTQGLNGYTF. Here the CDR3 DNA reads TGTGCCAGCAGTTACCGAACCCAGGGGCTCAATGGCTACACCTTC.